The text below deals with one T cell receptor beta chain. What it recognizes is unknown. The sample comes from a study of graft-versus-host responses after intestinal transplantation. Study in general: Grafts were multivisceral, liver-intestinal, or isolated intestinal. All recipients were given anti-thymocyte globulin induction, and tacrolimus and steroids were then administered for roughly three years.

Study results and limitations: Clonal ratios of graft-versus-host to host-versus-graft in allografts were high for patients exhibiting graft-donor T cell macrochimerism. GvH clones occurred in recipient marrow; some first appeared in ileum or blood.

Data came from immunoSEQ multiplex PCR; TCRdb stores just in-frame clones and leaves some out. The data hold tens of thousands of clones, with 90% to 95% observed a single time. This clonotype originated in a human donor who was the organ donor for an intestinal transplant. The specimen comprised unstimulated CD8+ T cells sorted from spleen or lymph node cells, sampled before transplant.

CDR3: CAWSGTRNEQFF. The CDR3 coding sequence is TGTGCCTGGAGTGGCACAAGGAATGAGCAGTTCTTC. The rearrangement uses TRBV30 and TRBJ2-1; D call uncertain. V dropped 1 base and J dropped 7 bases, with 8 bases sitting between them. CDR3 length equals 12 residues. CDR1 is GTSNPN and CDR2 is SVGIG in the germline V gene (reference sequence).